The 30 T cell receptor beta chains below were found in one sample sequenced in a study of T cell responses to AZD1222 COVID-19 vaccine. The protocol was immunoSEQ multiplex PCR, while the TCRdb copy is restricted to in-frame clones and leaves out a portion. The sample consists of approximately 15,000 clones, less than 90% of them appearing once. The sample in question was peripheral blood, obtained 28 days after the second AZD1222 dose. The receptors were sampled from an adult who received the AZD1222 COVID-19 vaccine.

The chain joins TRBV7-2 to TRBJ2-3, with 7 nucleotides matching TRBD2. With V trimmed by 3 bases and J by 6 bases, 12 bases remained unmatched. In germline, CDR1 is SGHTA, CDR2 FQGNSA. This CDR3 contains 16 residues. The DNA of the CDR3 is TGTGCCAGCAGCTTTGCCCTCGGGGAGGGGTCCGATACGCAGTATTTT. Amino acids: CASSFALGEGSDTQYF. The variable domain in full, completed from reference TRBV7-2 and TRBJ2-3, reads GAGVSQSPSNKVTEKGKDVELRCDPISGHTALYWYRQSLGQGLEFLIYFQGNSAPDKSGLPSDRFSAERTGGSVSTLTIQRTQQEDSAVYLCASSFALGEGSDTQYFGPGTRLTVL.

This clone was found once. CDR3 sequence reads: CASSPRQGPEQFF. CDR3 bases: TGTGCCAGCAGCCCGAGGCAGGGGCCTGAGCAGTTCTTC. The chain has TRBV9 and TRBJ2-1; a possible D gene is TRBD1 (6 bases). From germline, CDR1 is SGDLS and CDR2 YYNGEE. The V and J ends lost 4 bases and 9 bases respectively, with 14 bases between them. This CDR3 is 13 amino acids long.

V is TRBV5-1 and J is TRBJ2-1; 9 bases match TRBD1. Unmatched junction bases numbered 10, after V lost 5 bases and J lost 7 bases. The CDR3 runs to 15 residues. In germline, CDR1 is SGHRS, CDR2 YFSETQ. CDR3 sequence (DNA): TGCGCCAGCAGACAGGGGGGGACAGGGACGAATGAGCAGTTCTTC. Translation gives CASRQGGTGTNEQFF.

The gene calls are TRBV4-2 and TRBJ1-6; no clear D. The V and J ends lost 1 base and 4 bases respectively, with 14 bases between them. Per germline, CDR1 LGHNA and CDR2 YNFKEQ. This CDR3 spans 17 amino acids. CDR3 residues: CASSQVEVSGYNSPLHF. The DNA of the CDR3 is TGTGCCAGCAGCCAAGTCGAGGTCTCGGGGTATAATTCACCCCTCCACTTT.

The CDR3 sequence is CASSLGQGKETQYF. The CDR3 DNA sequence: TGTGCCAGCAGTCTGGGACAGGGGAAGGAGACCCAGTACTTC. The chain is built from TRBV6-5 and TRBJ2-5, with 10 bases that match TRBD1. The germline gives CDR1 MNHEY, CDR2 SVGAGI. CDR3 length: 14 amino acids. J gave up 5 bases and V 5 bases, and 5 bases lay outside the gene matches.

This clone has a single count. V and J are TRBV6-2 or TRBV6-3 and TRBJ2-3; the D is unclear. Germline V gene data show CDR1 as MNHEY and CDR2 as SVGEGT. The CDR3 loop spans 14 amino acids. Trimming pared 1 base from V and 4 bases from J, leaving 9 bases between. The CDR3 is CASSYFGAPDTQYF. The DNA of the CDR3 is TGTGCCAGCAGTTACTTCGGCGCACCAGATACGCAGTATTTT.

A word on this clone: The sample carries other DNA sequences with the same CDR3. The rearrangement links TRBV9 to TRBJ2-2; D uncertain. The germline gives CDR1 SGDLS, CDR2 YYNGEE. The V end lost 2 bases, the J end lost 5 bases, and 4 bases lay between the germline ends. CDR3 length: 12 residues. CDR3 bases: TGTGCCAGCAGCGTCCGAACCGGGGAGCTGTTTTTT. Protein product: CASSVRTGELFF. Supplemented by reference TRBV9 and TRBJ2-2, the full variable domain reads DSGVTQTPKHLITATGQRVTLRCSPRSGDLSVYWYQQSLDQGLQFLIQYYNGEERAKGNILERFSAQQFPDLHSELNLSSLELGDSALYFCASSVRTGELFFGEGSRLTVL.

The rearrangement links TRBV27 to TRBJ1-2; D not resolved. V gave up 3 bases and J gave up 4 bases, with 12 bases separating them. Germline V gives CDR1 MNHEY, CDR2 SMNVEV (reference sequence). The CDR3 is made up of 14 amino acids. Here the CDR3 DNA reads TGTGCCAGCAGTTTCTCCCGAGACACCTATGGCTACACCTTC. Translation: CASSFSRDTYGYTF.

The chain couples TRBV18 to TRBJ1-4, with D hard to call. The CDR3 consists of 15 residues. Germline CDR1 is KGHSH and CDR2 is LQKENI. V lost 1 base and J lost 1, with 7 bases in between. The chain's CDR3 is CASSPQDLTNEKLFF. CDR3 coding DNA: TGTGCCAGCTCACCACAGGATTTAACTAATGAAAAACTGTTTTTT.

The rearrangement joins TRBV5-8 to TRBJ1-2; 9 bases are a match to TRBD1. CDR1 and CDR2 (germline): SGHTS, YDEGEE. The CDR3 spans 16 residues. The J segment lost 9 bases and the V segment lost 3 bases, leaving 15 bases of the junction unmatched. CDR3 bases: TGTGCCAGCAGCTCCGTCCCGGGACAGGGCGCGCGGAGCTACACCTTC. Translating gives CASSSVPGQGARSYTF. Together with reference TRBV5-8 and TRBJ1-2, the CDR3 gives the full variable domain: EAGVTQSPTHLIKTRGQQATLRCSPISGHTSVYWYQQALGLGLQFLLWYDEGEERNRGNFPPRFSGRQFPNYSSELNVNALELEDSALYLCASSSVPGQGARSYTFGSGTRLTVV.

The chain has TRBV7-3 and TRBJ2-6; D remains unclear. Trimming pared 1 base from V and 0 bases from J, leaving 13 bases between. This CDR3 region has 18 residues. Germline V lookup: CDR1 SGHTA, CDR2 FQGTGA. The CDR3 DNA reads TGTGCCAGCAGCTTAAGAGGCGCACAGCTCTCTGGGGCCAACGTCCTGACTTTC. Translated: CASSLRGAQLSGANVLTF.

The chain uses TRBV20-1 and TRBJ1-3; D call uncertain. Trimming stripped 3 bases from V and 6 bases from J, with 6 bases between. Germline V lookup: CDR1 DFQATT, CDR2 SNEGSKA (reference sequence). This CDR3 spans 11 amino acids. The CDR3 reads CSARAQNTIYF. CDR3 coding DNA: TGCAGTGCTAGGGCTCAAAACACCATATATTTT.

This chain links TRBV10-1 with TRBJ2-7, with no clear D. Germline CDR1 and CDR2: WNHNN and SYGVQD (reference sequence). This CDR3 region has 12 residues. Trimming shortened V by 0 bases and J by 6 bases, and 6 bases separated the two germline ends. The CDR3 DNA sequence: TGCGCCAGCAGTGAGTCCGGTAGCGAGCAGTACTTC. Encoded protein: CASSESGSEQYF.

V is TRBV18 and J is TRBJ2-7; D unresolved. The CDR3 runs 13 residues. Germline-derived CDR1 and CDR2 are KGHSH and LQKENI. Trimming pared 3 bases from V and 6 bases from J, leaving 12 bases between. The DNA for the CDR3 is TGTGCCAGCTCACCTTATTCTAGGGCCGAGCAGTACTTC. Its translation is CASSPYSRAEQYF. Supplemented by reference TRBV18 and TRBJ2-7, the full variable domain reads NAGVMQNPRHLVRRRGQEARLRCSPMKGHSHVYWYRQLPEEGLKFMVYLQKENIIDESGMPKERFSAEFPKEGPSILRIQQVVRGDSAAYFCASSPYSRAEQYFGPGTRLTVT.

This chain joins TRBV7-6 and TRBJ2-1; 8 positions match TRBD2. The CDR3 length is 16 residues. J lost 6 bases, V lost 5 bases, and 12 bases had no gene match. CDR1 SGHVS and CDR2 FNYEAQ come from the germline V gene. CDR3 in amino acids: CASSPSSGGVVNEQFF. The DNA for the CDR3 is TGTGCCAGCAGCCCTAGTTCCGGGGGGGTGGTCAATGAGCAGTTCTTC.

The chain's CDR3 is CASSQTGQTSNQPQHF. The CDR3 nucleotides read TGTGCCAGCAGCCAAACGGGACAGACTAGCAATCAGCCCCAGCATTTT. The chain has TRBV7-2 and TRBJ1-5, with 7 positions matching TRBD1. Trimming at V came to 5 bases and at J to 0 bases, leaving 7 bases not matched to a gene. The CDR3 has 16 amino acids. CDR1 is SGHTA, CDR2 FQGNSA, per germline.

This chain links TRBV18 with TRBJ1-6; tentative D call: TRBD1 (5 bases). The CDR3 totals 15 residues. CDR1 and CDR2 from the germline V gene are KGHSH and LQKENI. Trimming stripped 6 bases from V and 7 bases from J, with 16 bases between. CDR3 DNA: TGTGCCAGCTCCGCCTCCACCGGGGCAAATTCACCCCTCCACTTT. It encodes CASSASTGANSPLHF.

V gene TRBV6-1 combines with J gene TRBJ2-1, with 8 positions matching TRBD2. The CDR3 has 16 amino acids. The J segment lost 2 bases and the V segment lost 3 bases, leaving 6 bases of the junction unmatched. Germline assignment: CDR1 MNHNS and CDR2 SASEGT. The CDR3 sequence: CASSDQGLAAYNEQFF. Here the CDR3 DNA reads TGTGCCAGCAGTGACCAAGGACTAGCTGCCTACAATGAGCAGTTCTTC.

The V gene is TRBV30, the J gene TRBJ1-5; 8 bases agree with TRBD1. Germline assignment: CDR1 GTSNPN and CDR2 SVGIG (reference sequence). There are 15 residues in the CDR3. The ends lost 4 bases at V and 4 bases at J; junction bases unmatched: 9. CDR3 protein: CAWNPAGGGNQPQHF. The CDR3 nucleotides read TGTGCCTGGAACCCCGCAGGGGGCGGGAATCAGCCCCAGCATTTT.

The CDR3: CATSRGGGALNQPQHF. The CDR3 DNA follows: TGTGCCACCAGCAGAGGTGGAGGGGCCCTGAATCAGCCCCAGCATTTT. The chain uses TRBV15 and TRBJ1-5; the D gene is possibly TRBD1 (5 bases). V was pared by 1 base and J by 4 bases, with 14 bases between. Germline V gives CDR1 LNHNV, CDR2 YYDKDF (reference sequence). The CDR3 covers 16 residues.

The rearrangement uses TRBV5-4 and TRBJ2-2; 13 bases map to TRBD2. Trimming cost V 4 bases and J 2 bases; bases outside gene matches: 8. The CDR3 has 18 residues. In germline, CDR1 is SGHNT, CDR2 YYREEE (reference sequence). The CDR3 DNA is TGTGCCAGCAGCCCGGAGGGACTAGCGGGGTCTAACACCGGGGAGCTGTTTTTT. Translation gives CASSPEGLAGSNTGELFF.

The DNA for the CDR3 is TGTGCCAGCATGCCCAGGGCCACTATGAACACTGAAGCTTTCTTT. It is translated as CASMPRATMNTEAFF. The V and J genes are TRBV3-1 (or the pseudogene TRBV3-2) and TRBJ1-1; D possibly corresponds to TRBD1 (5 bases). V dropped 7 bases and J dropped 0 bases, with 15 bases sitting between them. The CDR3 extends over 15 amino acids. Germline values: CDR1 LGHDT, CDR2 YNNKEL (reference sequence).

This chain uses TRBV13 with TRBJ2-2, with a weak D call TRBD1 (5 bases). Per the germline V gene, CDR1 is PRHDT and CDR2 is FYEKMQ (reference sequence). The CDR3 spans 16 residues. Deletions cut 1 base from V and 5 bases from J, with 14 bases between. For the CDR3, the DNA is TGTGCCAGCAGCTTAGCCGGACAACTGCTTACCGGGGAGCTGTTTTTT. This translates into CASSLAGQLLTGELFF.

The chain links TRBV28 to TRBJ2-7; TRBD1 might be the D (5 bases). Germline V CDR1 and CDR2: MDHEN, SYDVKM. Trimming pared 3 bases from V and 3 bases from J, leaving 18 bases between. The CDR3 spans 16 residues. The CDR3 region is CASSLVSGPRVYEQYF. Written as DNA, the CDR3 is TGTGCCAGCAGTTTGGTGTCAGGGCCTAGAGTCTACGAGCAGTACTTC.

This rearrangement joins TRBV28 to TRBJ2-2; TRBD1 is a possible D gene (6 bases). Looked up from germline, CDR1 is MDHEN and CDR2 is SYDVKM. CDR3 length: 14 residues. Trimming shortened V by 2 bases and J by 4 bases, and 8 bases separated the two germline ends. The CDR3 protein is CASSLAGATGELFF. CDR3 DNA sequence: TGTGCCAGCAGTTTAGCAGGGGCCACCGGGGAGCTGTTTTTT.

This rearrangement joins TRBV11-2 to TRBJ2-1; D gene uncertain. The CDR3 sequence is 15 residues long. Germline-derived CDR1 and CDR2 are SGHAT and FQNNGV. Trimming left V 1 base short and J 0 bases short, with 7 bases between. CDR3 in DNA: TGTGCCAGCAGCTTAGCGACGAGCTCCTACAATGAGCAGTTCTTC. It specifies CASSLATSSYNEQFF. Drawing the rest from reference TRBV11-2 and TRBJ2-1, the complete variable domain is EAGVAQSPRYKIIEKRQSVAFWCNPISGHATLYWYQQILGQGPKLLIQFQNNGVVDDSQLPKDRFSAERLKGVDSTLKIQPAKLEDSAVYLCASSLATSSYNEQFFGPGTRLTVL.

This chain joins TRBV7-3 and TRBJ1-1; 7 nucleotides match TRBD1. The CDR3 consists of 17 residues. The germline CDR1 and CDR2 sequences are SGHTA and FQGTGA. V dropped 3 bases and J dropped 1; count of bases not matched to a gene: 11. This CDR3 is CASSFSRLGGANTEAFF. The CDR3 bases are TGTGCCAGCAGCTTTTCCCGATTAGGGGGCGCGAACACTGAAGCTTTCTTT.

The gene calls are TRBV7-2 and TRBJ2-1, with D perhaps assigned TRBD1 or TRBD2 (5 bases each). The CDR3 contains 13 residues. Germline assignment: CDR1 SGHTA and CDR2 FQGNSA. The V gene lost 3 bases and the J gene lost 5 bases, with 8 bases spanning the gap. In nucleotides, the CDR3 is TGTGCCAGCAGCTTGGGACCTCACAATGAGCAGTTCTTC. Translating gives CASSLGPHNEQFF. Looking up the rest from reference TRBV7-2 and TRBJ2-1 gives the full variable domain: GAGVSQSPSNKVTEKGKDVELRCDPISGHTALYWYRQSLGQGLEFLIYFQGNSAPDKSGLPSDRFSAERTGGSVSTLTIQRTQQEDSAVYLCASSLGPHNEQFFGPGTRLTVL.

This chain uses TRBV3-1 (or the pseudogene TRBV3-2) with TRBJ1-1; D might be TRBD1 (5 bases). Germline CDR1 is LGHDT and CDR2 is YNNKEL (reference sequence). V lost 4 bases and J lost 3, with 12 bases in between. The CDR3 has 14 amino acids. CDR3 protein: CASSRRDRHTEAFF. The CDR3 DNA reads TGTGCCAGCAGCCGACGGGACCGCCACACTGAAGCTTTCTTT.

The rearrangement joins TRBV15 to TRBJ1-5, with 8 bases aligning to TRBD1. This CDR3 is 16 amino acids long. The V gene end was trimmed by 3 bases and the J gene end by 4 bases; junction bases not matched to a gene: 8. Per germline, CDR1 LNHNV and CDR2 YYDKDF (reference sequence). The CDR3 loop is CATSSPGQVTNQPQHF. The CDR3 coding sequence is TGTGCCACCAGCAGTCCGGGACAGGTAACGAATCAGCCCCAGCATTTT.